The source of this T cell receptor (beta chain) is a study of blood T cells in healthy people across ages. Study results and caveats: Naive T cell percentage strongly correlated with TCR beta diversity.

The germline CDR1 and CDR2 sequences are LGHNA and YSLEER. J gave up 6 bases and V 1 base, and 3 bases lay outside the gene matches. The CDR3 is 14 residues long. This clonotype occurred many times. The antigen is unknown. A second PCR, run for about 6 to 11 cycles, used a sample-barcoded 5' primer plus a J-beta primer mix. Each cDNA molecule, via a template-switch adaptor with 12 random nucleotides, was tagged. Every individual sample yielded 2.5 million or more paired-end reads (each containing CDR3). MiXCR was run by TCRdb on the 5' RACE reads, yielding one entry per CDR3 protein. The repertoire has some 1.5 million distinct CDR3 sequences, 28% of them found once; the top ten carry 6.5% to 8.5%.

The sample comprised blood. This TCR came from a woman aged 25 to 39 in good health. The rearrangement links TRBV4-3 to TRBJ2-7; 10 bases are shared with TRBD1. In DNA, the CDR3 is TGCGCCAGCAGCCAAGGGCGGGACAGGGGCGAGCAGTACTTC. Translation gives CASSQGRDRGEQYF.